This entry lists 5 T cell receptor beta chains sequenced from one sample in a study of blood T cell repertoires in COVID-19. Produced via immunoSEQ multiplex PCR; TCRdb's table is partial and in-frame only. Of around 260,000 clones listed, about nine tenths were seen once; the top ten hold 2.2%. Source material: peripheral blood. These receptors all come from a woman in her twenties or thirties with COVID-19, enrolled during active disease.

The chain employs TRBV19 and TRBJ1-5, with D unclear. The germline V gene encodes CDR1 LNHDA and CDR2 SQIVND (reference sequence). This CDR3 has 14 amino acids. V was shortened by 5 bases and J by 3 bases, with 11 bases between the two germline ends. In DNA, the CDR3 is TGTGCCAGTAGTCTCCTCAGGCTCAATCAGCCCCAGCATTTT. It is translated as CASSLLRLNQPQHF.

DNA of the CDR3: TGTGCCAGCAGCCTCCAGGGCAGCACAGATACGCAGTATTTT. Its protein product is CASSLQGSTDTQYF. The chain carries TRBV14 and TRBJ2-3, with D possibly being TRBD1 (5 bases). CDR1 is SGHDN and CDR2 is FVKESK in the germline V gene. Trimming pared 4 bases from V and 0 bases from J, leaving 8 bases between. CDR3 length equals 14 residues.

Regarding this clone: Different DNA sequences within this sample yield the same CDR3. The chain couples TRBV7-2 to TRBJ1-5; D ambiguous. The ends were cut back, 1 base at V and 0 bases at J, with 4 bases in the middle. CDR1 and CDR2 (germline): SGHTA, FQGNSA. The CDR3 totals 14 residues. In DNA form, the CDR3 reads TGTGCCAGCAGCTTAGAGCTTAGCAATCAGCCCCAGCATTTT. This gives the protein CASSLELSNQPQHF.

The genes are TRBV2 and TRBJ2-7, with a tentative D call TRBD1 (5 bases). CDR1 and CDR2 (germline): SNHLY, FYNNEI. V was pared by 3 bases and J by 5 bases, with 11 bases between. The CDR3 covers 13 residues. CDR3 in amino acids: CASSDRERDEQYF. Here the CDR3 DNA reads TGTGCCAGCAGTGACAGGGAAAGGGACGAGCAGTACTTC. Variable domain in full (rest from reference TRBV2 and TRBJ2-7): EPEVTQTPSHQVTQMGQEVILRCVPISNHLYFYWYRQILGQKVEFLVSFYNNEISEKSEIFDDQFSVERPDGSNFTLKIRSTKLEDSAMYFCASSDRERDEQYFGPGTRLTVT.

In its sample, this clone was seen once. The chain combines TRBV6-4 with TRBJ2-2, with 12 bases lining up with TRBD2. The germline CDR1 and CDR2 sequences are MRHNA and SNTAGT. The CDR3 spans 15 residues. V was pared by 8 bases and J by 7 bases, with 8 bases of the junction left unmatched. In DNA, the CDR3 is TGTGCCAGCGGCCTGACTAGCGGGAGAAACGGGGAGCTGTTTTTT. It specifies CASGLTSGRNGELFF.